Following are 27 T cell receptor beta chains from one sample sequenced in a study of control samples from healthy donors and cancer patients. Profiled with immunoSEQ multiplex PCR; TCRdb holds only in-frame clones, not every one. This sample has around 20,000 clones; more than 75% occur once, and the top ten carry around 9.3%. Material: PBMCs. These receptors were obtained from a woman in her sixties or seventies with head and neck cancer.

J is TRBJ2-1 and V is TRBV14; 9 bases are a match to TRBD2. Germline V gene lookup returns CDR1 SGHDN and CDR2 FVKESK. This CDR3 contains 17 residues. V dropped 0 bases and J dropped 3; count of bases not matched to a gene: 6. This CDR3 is CASSQDIAGVHYNEQFF. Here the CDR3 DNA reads TGTGCCAGCAGCCAAGATATAGCGGGAGTGCACTACAATGAGCAGTTCTTC. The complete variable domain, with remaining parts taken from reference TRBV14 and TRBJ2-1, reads EAGVTQFPSHSVIEKGQTVTLRCDPISGHDNLYWYRRVMGKEIKFLLHFVKESKQDESGMPNNRFLAERTGGTYSTLKVQPAELEDSGVYFCASSQDIAGVHYNEQFFGPGTRLTVL.

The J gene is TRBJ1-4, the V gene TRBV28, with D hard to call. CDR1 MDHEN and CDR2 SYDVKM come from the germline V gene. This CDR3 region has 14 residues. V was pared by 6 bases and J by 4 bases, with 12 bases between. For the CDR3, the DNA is TGTGCCAGCAGCCCGCGGGGTCGTAATGAAAAACTGTTTTTT. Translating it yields CASSPRGRNEKLFF.

The CDR3 here is CASSMGQGAPGWGYTF. Written as DNA, the CDR3 is TGTGCCAGCAGCATGGGACAGGGGGCGCCGGGCTGGGGCTACACCTTC. The chain recombines TRBV5-5 with TRBJ1-2; 12 positions agree with TRBD1. The CDR3 consists of 16 residues. The ends lost 4 bases at V and 8 bases at J; junction bases unmatched: 12. Germline lookup yields CDR1 SGHKS and CDR2 YYEKEE (reference sequence).

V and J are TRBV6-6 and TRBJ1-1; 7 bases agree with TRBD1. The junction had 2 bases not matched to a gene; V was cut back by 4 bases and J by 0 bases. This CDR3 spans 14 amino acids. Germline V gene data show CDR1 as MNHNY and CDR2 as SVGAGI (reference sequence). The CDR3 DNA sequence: TGTGCCAGCAGTTCAGGGGGGATGAACACTGAAGCTTTCTTT. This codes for CASSSGGMNTEAFF.

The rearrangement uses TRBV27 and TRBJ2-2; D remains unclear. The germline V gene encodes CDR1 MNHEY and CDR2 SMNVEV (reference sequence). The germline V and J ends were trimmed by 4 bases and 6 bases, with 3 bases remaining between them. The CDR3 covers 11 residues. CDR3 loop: CASSWSGELFF. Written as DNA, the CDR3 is TGTGCCAGCAGTTGGTCCGGGGAGCTGTTTTTT.

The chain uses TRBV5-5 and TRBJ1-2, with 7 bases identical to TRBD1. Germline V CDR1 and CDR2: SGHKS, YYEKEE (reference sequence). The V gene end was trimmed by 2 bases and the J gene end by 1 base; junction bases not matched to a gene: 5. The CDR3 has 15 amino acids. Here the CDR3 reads CASSFDRALNYGYTF. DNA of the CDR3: TGTGCCAGCAGCTTTGACAGGGCCCTTAACTATGGCTACACCTTC.

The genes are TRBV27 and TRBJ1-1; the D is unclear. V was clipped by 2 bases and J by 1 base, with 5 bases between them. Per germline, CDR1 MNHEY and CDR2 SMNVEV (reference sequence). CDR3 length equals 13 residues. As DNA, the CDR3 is TGTGCCAGCAGTTTAAGACAGAACACTGAAGCTTTCTTT. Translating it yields CASSLRQNTEAFF.

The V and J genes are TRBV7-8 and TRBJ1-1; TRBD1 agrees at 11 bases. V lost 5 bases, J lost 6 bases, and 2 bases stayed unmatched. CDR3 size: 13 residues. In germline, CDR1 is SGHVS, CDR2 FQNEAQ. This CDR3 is CASSTGQGAEAFF. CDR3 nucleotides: TGTGCCAGCAGCACGGGACAGGGGGCTGAAGCTTTCTTT.

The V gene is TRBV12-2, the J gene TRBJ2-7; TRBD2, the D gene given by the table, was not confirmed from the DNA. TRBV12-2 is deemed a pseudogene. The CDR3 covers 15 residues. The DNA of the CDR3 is TGTGCAAGTCGCTTAACGGTCTCTAGCGGGCCCGAGCAGTACTTC. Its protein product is CASRLTVSSGPEQYF.

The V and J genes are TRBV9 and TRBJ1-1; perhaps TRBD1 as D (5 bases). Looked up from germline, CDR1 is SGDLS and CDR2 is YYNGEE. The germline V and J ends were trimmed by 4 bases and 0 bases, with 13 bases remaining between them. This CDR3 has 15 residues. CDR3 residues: CASSPFRTMNTEAFF. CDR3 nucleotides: TGTGCCAGCAGCCCCTTTAGGACAATGAACACTGAAGCTTTCTTT. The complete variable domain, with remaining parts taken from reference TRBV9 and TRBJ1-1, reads DSGVTQTPKHLITATGQRVTLRCSPRSGDLSVYWYQQSLDQGLQFLIQYYNGEERAKGNILERFSAQQFPDLHSELNLSSLELGDSALYFCASSPFRTMNTEAFFGQGTRLTVV.

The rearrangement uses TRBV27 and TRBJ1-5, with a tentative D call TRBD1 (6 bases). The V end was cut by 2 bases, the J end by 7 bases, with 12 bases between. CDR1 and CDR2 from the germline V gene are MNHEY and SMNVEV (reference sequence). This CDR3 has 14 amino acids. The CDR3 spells CASSLRRGGQPQHF. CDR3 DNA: TGTGCCAGCAGTTTACGCAGGGGAGGACAGCCCCAGCATTTT.

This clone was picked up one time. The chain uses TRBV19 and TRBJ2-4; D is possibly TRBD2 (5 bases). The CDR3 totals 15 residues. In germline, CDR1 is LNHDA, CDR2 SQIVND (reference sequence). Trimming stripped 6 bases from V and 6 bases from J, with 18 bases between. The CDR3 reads CASSSGSRGGNIQYF. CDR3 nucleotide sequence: TGTGCCAGTAGCTCCGGGTCCCGAGGAGGAAACATTCAGTACTTC.

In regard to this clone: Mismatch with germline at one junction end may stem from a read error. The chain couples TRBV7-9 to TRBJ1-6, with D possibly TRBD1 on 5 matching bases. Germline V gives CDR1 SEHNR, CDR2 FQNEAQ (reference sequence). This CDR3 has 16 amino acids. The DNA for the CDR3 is TGTGCCAGCAGCGCAGGGAATCTTCCCTATAGTTCACCCCTCCACTTT. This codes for CASSAGNLPYSSPLHF.

Written as DNA, the CDR3 is TGCGCCAGCAGCCTTCGGGGGGGAAAGACTGAAGCTTTCTTT. This translates into CASSLRGGKTEAFF. The chain has TRBV4-1 and TRBJ1-1, with D possibly matching TRBD1 (5 bases). The germline CDR1 and CDR2 sequences are MGHRA and YSYEKL. The CDR3 length is 14 residues. The V gene lost 4 bases and the J gene lost 5 bases, with 14 bases spanning the gap.

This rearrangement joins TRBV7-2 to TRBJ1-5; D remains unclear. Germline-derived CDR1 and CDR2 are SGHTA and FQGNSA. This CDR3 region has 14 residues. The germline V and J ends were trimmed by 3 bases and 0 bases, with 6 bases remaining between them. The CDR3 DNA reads TGTGCCAGCAGCTTTACTAATAGCAATCAGCCCCAGCATTTT. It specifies CASSFTNSNQPQHF.

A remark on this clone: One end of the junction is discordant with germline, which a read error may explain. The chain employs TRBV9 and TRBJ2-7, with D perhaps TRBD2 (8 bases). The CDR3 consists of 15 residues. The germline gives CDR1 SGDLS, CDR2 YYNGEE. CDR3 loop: CARSGGGGSGYEQYF. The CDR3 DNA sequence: TGTGCCCGCAGCGGGGGAGGGGGCTCAGGCTACGAGCAGTACTTC.

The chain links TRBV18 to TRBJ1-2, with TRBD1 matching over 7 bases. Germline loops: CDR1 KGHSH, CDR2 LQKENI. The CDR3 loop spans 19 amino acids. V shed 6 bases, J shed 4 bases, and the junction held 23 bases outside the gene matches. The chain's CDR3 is CASSQGIEYRTGQIYGYTF. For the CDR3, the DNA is TGTGCCAGCTCCCAGGGGATTGAGTACCGGACAGGCCAAATCTATGGCTACACCTTC.

The CDR3 coding sequence is TGCAGTGCTATTGACAGGATCTCTGGAAACACCATATATTTT. Its protein is CSAIDRISGNTIYF. The chain carries TRBV20-1 and TRBJ1-3; tentatively, D is TRBD1 (6 bases). Trimming shortened V by 4 bases and J by 0 bases, and 10 bases separated the two germline ends. The CDR3 has 14 amino acids. The germline gives CDR1 DFQATT, CDR2 SNEGSKA (reference sequence).

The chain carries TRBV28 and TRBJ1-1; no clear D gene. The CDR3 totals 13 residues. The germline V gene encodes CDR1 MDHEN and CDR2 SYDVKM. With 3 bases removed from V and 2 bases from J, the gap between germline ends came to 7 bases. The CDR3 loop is CASSLMGNTEAFF. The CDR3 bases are TGTGCCAGCAGTTTGATGGGTAACACTGAAGCTTTCTTT.

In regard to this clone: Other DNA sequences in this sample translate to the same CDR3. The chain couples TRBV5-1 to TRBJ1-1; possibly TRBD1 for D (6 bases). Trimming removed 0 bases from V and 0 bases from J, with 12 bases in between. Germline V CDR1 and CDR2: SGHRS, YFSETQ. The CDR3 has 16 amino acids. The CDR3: CASSLGRTALNTEAFF. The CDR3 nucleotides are TGCGCCAGCAGCTTGGGTAGGACAGCATTGAACACTGAAGCTTTCTTT.

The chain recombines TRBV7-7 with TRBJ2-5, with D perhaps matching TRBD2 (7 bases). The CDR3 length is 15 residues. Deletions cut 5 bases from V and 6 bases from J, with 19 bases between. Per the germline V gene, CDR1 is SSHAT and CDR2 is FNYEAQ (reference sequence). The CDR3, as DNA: TGTGCCAGCAGCCCAGGGAGGGGGGATGGAAAGACCCAGTACTTC. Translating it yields CASSPGRGDGKTQYF. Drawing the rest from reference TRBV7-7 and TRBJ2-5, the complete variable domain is GAGVSQSPRYKVTKRGQDVTLRCDPISSHATLYWYQQALGQGPEFLTYFNYEAQPDKSGLPSDRFSAERPEGSISTLTIQRTEQRDSAMYRCASSPGRGDGKTQYFGPGTRLLVL.

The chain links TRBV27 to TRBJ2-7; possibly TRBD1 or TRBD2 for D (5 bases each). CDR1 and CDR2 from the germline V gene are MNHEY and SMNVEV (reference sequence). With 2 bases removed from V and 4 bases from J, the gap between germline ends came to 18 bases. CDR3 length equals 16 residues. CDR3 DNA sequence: TGTGCCAGCAGTTTAAGTGGTCGGCAGGGAGAATACGAGCAGTACTTC. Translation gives CASSLSGRQGEYEQYF.

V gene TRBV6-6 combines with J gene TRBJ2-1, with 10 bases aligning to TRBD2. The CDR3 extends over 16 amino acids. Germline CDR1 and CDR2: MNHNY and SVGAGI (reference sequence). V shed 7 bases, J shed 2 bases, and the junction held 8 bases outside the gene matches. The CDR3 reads CASTPGAGGTYNEQFF. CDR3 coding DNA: TGTGCCAGCACCCCGGGAGCGGGAGGGACCTACAATGAGCAGTTCTTC.

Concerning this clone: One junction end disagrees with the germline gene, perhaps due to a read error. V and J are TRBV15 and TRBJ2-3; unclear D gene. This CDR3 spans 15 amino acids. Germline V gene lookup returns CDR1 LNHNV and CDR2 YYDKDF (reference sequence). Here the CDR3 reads CTTSIPAASTDTQYF. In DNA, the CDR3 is TGTACCACCAGCATCCCCGCGGCTAGCACAGATACGCAGTATTTT.

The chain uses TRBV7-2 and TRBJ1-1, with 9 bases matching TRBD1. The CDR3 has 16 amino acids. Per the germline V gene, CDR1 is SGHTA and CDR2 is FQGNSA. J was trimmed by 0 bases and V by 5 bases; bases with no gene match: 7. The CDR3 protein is CASSIRQGGMNTEAFF. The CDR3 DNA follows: TGTGCCAGCAGCATCCGACAGGGGGGCATGAACACTGAAGCTTTCTTT.

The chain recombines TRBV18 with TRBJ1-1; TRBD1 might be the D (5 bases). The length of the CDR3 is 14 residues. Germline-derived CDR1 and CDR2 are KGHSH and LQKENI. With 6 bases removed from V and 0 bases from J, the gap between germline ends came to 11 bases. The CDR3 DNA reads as TGTGCCAGCTCCCCTCGGGGGATGAACACTGAAGCTTTCTTT. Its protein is CASSPRGMNTEAFF.

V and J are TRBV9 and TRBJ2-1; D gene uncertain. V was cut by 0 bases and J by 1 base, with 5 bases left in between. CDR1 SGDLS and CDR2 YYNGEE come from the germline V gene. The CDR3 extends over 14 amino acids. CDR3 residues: CASSVGDSYNEQFF. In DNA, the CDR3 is TGTGCCAGCAGCGTAGGCGATTCCTACAATGAGCAGTTCTTC.